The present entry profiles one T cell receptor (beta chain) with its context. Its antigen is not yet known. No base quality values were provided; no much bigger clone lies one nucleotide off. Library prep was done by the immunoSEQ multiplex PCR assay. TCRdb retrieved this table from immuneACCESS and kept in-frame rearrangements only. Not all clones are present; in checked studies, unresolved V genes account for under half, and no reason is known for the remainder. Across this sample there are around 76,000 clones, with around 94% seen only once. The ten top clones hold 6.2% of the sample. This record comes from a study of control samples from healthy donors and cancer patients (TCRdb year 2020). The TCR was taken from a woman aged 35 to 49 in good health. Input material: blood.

For the CDR3, the sequence is CASSNPSGGAKNIQYF. The sequence in DNA is TGTGCCAGCAGCAATCCTAGCGGGGGAGCCAAAAACATTCAGTACTTC. The V gene is TRBV7-6 and the J gene is TRBJ2-4, with TRBD2 matching 10 junction bases. Reading the germline V gene gives CDR1 SGHVS and CDR2 FNYEAQ. Clipping removes 5 bases from V and 0 bases from J, with 4 as the unmatched junction base count. The CDR3 goes from the cysteine to the phenylalanine over 16 residues. CDR3 DNA only is kept here, 48 bases in frame from base 1.